This T cell receptor beta chain was captured in a study of blood T cell repertoires in COVID-19. As for the study in general: From the United States, Italy and Spain came samples of acute and convalescent COVID-19. Sample material is recorded as cDNA or gDNA derived from T cells, B-cell-depleted T cells, or PBMCs.

In the study's own analysis: Researchers report that nucleated cell counts were estimated from reference gene primer amplification. TCRdb keeps only in-frame clones here, not all; method: immunoSEQ multiplex PCR. That table is the source of V, J and clone size, and D and trimming were worked out from the DNA. The sample shows around 53,000 clones, roughly nine tenths of them seen only once. Trimming removed 2 bases from V and 0 bases from J; junction bases left unmatched: 4. Germline V gene sequence: CDR1 KGHSH, CDR2 LQKENI. The CDR3 is made up of 17 amino acids. The chain employs TRBV18 and TRBJ2-6; 7 bases agree with TRBD1. The sequenced sample consisted of peripheral blood. The clonotype originates from a human donor in a cohort sampled during active COVID-19. CDR3 loop: CASSPEGAHSGANVLTF. The CDR3 nucleotides are TGTGCCAGCTCACCAGAGGGGGCCCACTCTGGGGCCAACGTCCTGACTTTC.